Sequencing of this T cell receptor beta chain was carried out in a study of radiotherapy plus CTLA-4 blockade in lung cancer. The overall study: Of all patients, under 20% responded objectively and approximately 30% showed disease control. Study observations and caveats: Reported findings show early blood T cell clone dynamics, with interferon-beta, best predicted response. Blood-borne expansion of tumor-derived TCR clones followed radiotherapy plus ipilimumab.

Ipilimumab CTLA-4 blockade and focal radiation were given to patients with chemo-refractory metastatic non-small-cell lung cancer. Assay: immunoSEQ multiplex PCR; the TCRdb copy retains only in-frame clones and omits some. The sample consists of some 120,000 clones, roughly 77% of them appearing once. From germline, CDR1 is MNHNS and CDR2 SASEGT. The CDR3 runs to 17 residues. V lost 0 bases and J 3 bases, leaving 12 bases between the germline ends. Comment on this clone: Its specificity is unknown.

This sample comprised peripheral blood, obtained from a patient treated with radiotherapy plus ipilimumab. This receptor was identified in a human donor with non-small cell lung cancer that progressed on radiotherapy plus ipilimumab. Some clones in this sample may be carry-over from other donors' samples. The chain uses TRBV6-1 and TRBJ2-6; possibly TRBD2 for D (6 bases). The CDR3 region is CASSEAYGGLGANVLTF. In nucleotides, the CDR3 is TGTGCCAGCAGTGAAGCGTATGGAGGGCTTGGGGCCAACGTCCTGACTTTC.